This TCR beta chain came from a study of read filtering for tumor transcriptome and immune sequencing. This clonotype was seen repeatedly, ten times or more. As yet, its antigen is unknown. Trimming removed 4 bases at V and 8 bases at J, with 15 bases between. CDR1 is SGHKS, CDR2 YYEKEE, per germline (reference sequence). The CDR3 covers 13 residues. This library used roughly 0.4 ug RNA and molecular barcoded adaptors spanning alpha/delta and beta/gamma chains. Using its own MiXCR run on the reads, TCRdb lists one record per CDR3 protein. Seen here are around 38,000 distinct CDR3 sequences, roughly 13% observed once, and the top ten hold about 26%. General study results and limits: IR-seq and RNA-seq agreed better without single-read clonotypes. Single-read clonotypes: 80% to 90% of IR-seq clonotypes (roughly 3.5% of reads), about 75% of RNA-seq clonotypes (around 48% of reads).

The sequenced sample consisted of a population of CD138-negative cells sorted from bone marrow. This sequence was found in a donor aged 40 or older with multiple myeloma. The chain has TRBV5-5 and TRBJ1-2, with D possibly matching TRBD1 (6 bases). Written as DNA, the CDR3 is TGTGCCAGCAGCCGCCCGGGGGCTGAGGGCTACACCTTC. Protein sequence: CASSRPGAEGYTF.